This is a list of T cell receptor beta chains from one sample in a study of blood T cell repertoires in COVID-19. Sequenced by immunoSEQ multiplex PCR; TCRdb stores in-frame clones only, minus some. The top ten hold 3.7% of the sample, which has roughly 150,000 clones, roughly 80% seen once. Sequencing was done on a sample of peripheral blood. Every receptor here comes from a woman of 80 years or more with acute or convalescent COVID-19. CDR3s include the opening cysteine and the closing phenylalanine or tryptophan. Some rows have no size entry. The others give once, few or many, or a class for an expanded clone.

clone size: .
J gene: TRBJ1-5
V gene: TRBV30
CDR3 protein: CAWSAPRGVQSPQHF

clone size: .
J gene: TRBJ2-1
V gene: TRBV4-2
CDR3 protein: CASSRRLAMDDEQFF

clone size: .
J gene: TRBJ1-4
V gene: TRBV7-3
CDR3 protein: CASSLSGSSNEKLFF

clone size: .
J gene: TRBJ2-2
V gene: TRBV25-1
CDR3 protein: CASNGPNTYTGELFF

clone size: few
J gene: TRBJ1-5
V gene: TRBV5-6
CDR3 protein: CASSSGISNQPQHF

clone size: few
J gene: TRBJ1-4
V gene: TRBV7-9
CDR3 protein: CASSFGQGAEKLFF

clone size: .
J gene: TRBJ2-6
V gene: TRBV5-1
CDR3 protein: CASSLGGLAGHSGANVLTF

clone size: few
J gene: TRBJ1-2
V gene: TRBV10-3
CDR3 protein: CAISETPGTGKSEGYGYTF

clone size: .
J gene: TRBJ1-2
V gene: TRBV3-1/TRBV3-2
CDR3 protein: CASSQGVVAGYGYTF

clone size: .
J gene: TRBJ1-6
V gene: TRBV4-1
CDR3 protein: CASRSGTGDSPLHF

clone size: few
J gene: TRBJ2-3
V gene: TRBV2
CDR3 protein: CASSDPGTDTQYF